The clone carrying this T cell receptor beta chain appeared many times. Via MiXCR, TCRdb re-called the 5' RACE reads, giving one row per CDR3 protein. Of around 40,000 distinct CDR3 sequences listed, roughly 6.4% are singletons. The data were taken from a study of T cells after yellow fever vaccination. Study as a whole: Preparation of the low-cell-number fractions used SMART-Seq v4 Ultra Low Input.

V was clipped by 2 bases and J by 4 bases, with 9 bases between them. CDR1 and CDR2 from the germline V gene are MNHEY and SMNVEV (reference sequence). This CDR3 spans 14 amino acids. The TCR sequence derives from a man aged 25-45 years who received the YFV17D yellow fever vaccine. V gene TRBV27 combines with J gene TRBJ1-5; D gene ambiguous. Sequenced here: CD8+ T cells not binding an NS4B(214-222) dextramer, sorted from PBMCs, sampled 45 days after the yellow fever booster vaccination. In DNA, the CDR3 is TGTGCCAGCAGTTTAGTAGGCTTTAATCAGCCCCAGCATTTT. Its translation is CASSLVGFNQPQHF.